One sample yielded the 13 T cell receptor beta chains listed below, sequenced in a study of neurological immune-mediated disorders. TCRdb used MiXCR to reprocess the 5' RACE reads, holding one entry per CDR3 protein. The table shows approximately 100,000 distinct CDR3 sequences, with roughly 3.5% occurring only once. Specimen: PBMCs. The receptors were sampled from a young woman with multiple sclerosis.

This chain uses TRBV6-2 or TRBV6-3 with TRBJ2-5; either TRBD1 or TRBD2 may fit D (5 bases each). The germline V gene has CDR1 MNHEY and CDR2 SVGEGT. V lost 2 bases and J 1 base, leaving 8 bases between the germline ends. The CDR3 is made up of 14 amino acids. The CDR3 DNA follows: TGTGCCAGCAGTTACGGGGGACCCCAAGAGACCCAGTACTTC. This gives the protein CASSYGGPQETQYF.

This clonotype occurred many times. The chain is built from TRBV7-2 and TRBJ1-2; possibly TRBD1 for D (5 bases). This CDR3 comprises 15 residues. Germline CDR1 SGHTA, CDR2 FQGNSA. Deletions cut 1 base from V and 4 bases from J, with 13 bases between. The CDR3 sequence: CASSLGGTGRYGYTF. CDR3 in DNA: TGTGCCAGCAGCTTAGGAGGCACAGGACGCTATGGCTACACCTTC.

This clonotype appeared many times. The rearrangement joins TRBV6-5 to TRBJ1-1; no definite D call. Trimming removed 3 bases at V and 1 base at J, with 15 bases between. This CDR3 spans 16 amino acids. Germline-derived CDR1 and CDR2 are MNHEY and SVGAGI. This chain's CDR3 is CASSYYYLGANTEAFF. CDR3 DNA: TGTGCCAGCAGTTATTATTACTTAGGAGCGAACACTGAAGCTTTCTTT.

This clonotype was seen at least ten times. The chain couples TRBV27 to TRBJ1-2, with D unclear. V dropped 8 bases and J dropped 4 bases, with 14 bases sitting between them. The CDR3 consists of 13 residues. In germline, CDR1 is MNHEY, CDR2 SMNVEV (reference sequence). The CDR3 DNA is TGTGCCAGCGCATGGAATATGGGCTATGGCTACACCTTC. It codes for CASAWNMGYGYTF.

Ten or more counts support this clonotype. The chain joins TRBV6-1 to TRBJ1-5; 8 bases agree with TRBD1. The length of the CDR3 is 16 residues. Germline V gene sequence: CDR1 MNHNS, CDR2 SASEGT. The V segment lost 1 base and the J segment 4 bases; nucleotides outside the gene matches: 6. The CDR3 DNA reads as TGTGCCAGCAGTGAAGGGCAGGGGGCAGGAAATCAGCCCCAGCATTTT. It translates to CASSEGQGAGNQPQHF.

This clonotype occurred many times. The chain carries TRBV5-5 and TRBJ2-3; TRBD1 aligns across 8 bases. CDR3 size: 18 residues. The germline CDR1 and CDR2 sequences are SGHKS and YYEKEE (reference sequence). Losses at the gene ends were 4 bases for V and 2 bases for J; bases not matched to a gene: 15. CDR3 amino acids: CASSLRVGQGRYTDTQYF. CDR3 bases: TGTGCCAGCAGCCTAAGGGTCGGACAGGGAAGATACACAGATACGCAGTATTTT.

This clonotype has ten or more counts. The chain combines TRBV20-1 with TRBJ2-7, with D possibly being TRBD1 or TRBD2 (5 bases each). Trimming pared 3 bases from V and 4 bases from J, leaving 13 bases between. Per the germline V gene, CDR1 is DFQATT and CDR2 is SNEGSKA (reference sequence). The CDR3 loop spans 13 amino acids. DNA for the CDR3: TGCAGTGCTAGTCCCGGGGCTTCTTACGAGCAGTACTTC. Translation: CSASPGASYEQYF.

This clonotype was seen many times. The V call is TRBV4-1, the J call TRBJ2-7, with 7 bases lining up with TRBD2. Germline V gene lookup returns CDR1 MGHRA and CDR2 YSYEKL. The ends lost 3 bases at V and 4 bases at J; junction bases unmatched: 3. The CDR3 loop spans 13 amino acids. The CDR3 region is CASSHGGGYEQYF. The CDR3 nucleotides are TGCGCCAGCAGCCATGGGGGGGGATACGAGCAGTACTTC.

Ten or more counts support this clonotype. The V and J genes are TRBV5-1 and TRBJ2-5; TRBD1 is a possible D gene (8 bases). The CDR3 consists of 15 residues. Trimming removed 4 bases at V and 3 bases at J, with 16 bases between. The germline gives CDR1 SGHRS, CDR2 YFSETQ. CDR3 sequence reads: CASSLQGGYKETQYF. CDR3 sequence (DNA): TGCGCCAGCAGCCTACAGGGGGGGTACAAAGAGACCCAGTACTTC.

This clonotype was detected ten times or more. V is TRBV29-1 and J is TRBJ1-1; D is possibly TRBD1 (5 bases). V was shortened by 2 bases and J by 6 bases, with 10 bases between the two germline ends. The CDR3 has 12 residues. The V gene's germline CDR1 is SQVTM and CDR2 ANQGSEA. In nucleotides, the CDR3 is TGCAGCGTTGAATCGTGGGGACCTGAAGCTTTCTTT. This sequence encodes CSVESWGPEAFF.

This clonotype came up many times. V gene TRBV10-3 combines with J gene TRBJ2-3; TRBD2 aligns across 11 bases. The CDR3 covers 14 residues. J gave up 1 base and V 8 bases, and 2 bases lay outside the gene matches. CDR1 is ENHRY and CDR2 is SYGVKD in the germline V gene. Here the CDR3 DNA reads TGTGCCATCGGACTAGCGGGTCGCACAGATACGCAGTATTTT. Its protein product is CAIGLAGRTDTQYF.

This clonotype showed up many times. V is TRBV12-3 or TRBV12-4 and J is TRBJ2-1; 10 bases line up with TRBD2. The CDR3 runs to 16 residues. Trimming cost V 2 bases and J 2 bases; bases outside gene matches: 3. CDR3 residues: CASSLRSGGAYNEQFF. The DNA of the CDR3 is TGTGCCAGCAGTTTACGAAGCGGGGGGGCCTACAATGAGCAGTTCTTC.

This clonotype has a count of ten or more. V gene TRBV15 combines with J gene TRBJ2-3; 8 bases match TRBD2. The CDR3 is 17 residues long. Germline V gene lookup returns CDR1 LNHNV and CDR2 YYDKDF (reference sequence). V shed 5 bases, J shed 2 bases, and the junction held 12 bases outside the gene matches. As DNA, the CDR3 is TGTGCCACCAGCGGAGGTGCCACTAGCGGACTCACAGATACGCAGTATTTT. As protein: CATSGGATSGLTDTQYF.